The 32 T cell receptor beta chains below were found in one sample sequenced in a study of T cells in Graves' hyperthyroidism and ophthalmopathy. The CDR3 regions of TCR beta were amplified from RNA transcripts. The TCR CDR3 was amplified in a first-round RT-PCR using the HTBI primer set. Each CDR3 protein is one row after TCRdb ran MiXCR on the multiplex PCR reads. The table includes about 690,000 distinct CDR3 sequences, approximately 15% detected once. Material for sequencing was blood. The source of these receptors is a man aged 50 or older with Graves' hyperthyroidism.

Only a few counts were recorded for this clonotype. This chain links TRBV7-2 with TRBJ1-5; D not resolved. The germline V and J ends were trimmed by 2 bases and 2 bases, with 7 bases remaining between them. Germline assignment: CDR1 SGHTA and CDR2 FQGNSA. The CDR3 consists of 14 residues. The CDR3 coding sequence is TGTGCCAGCAGCTTAACTTTTGGCAATCAGCCCCAGCATTTT. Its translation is CASSLTFGNQPQHF.

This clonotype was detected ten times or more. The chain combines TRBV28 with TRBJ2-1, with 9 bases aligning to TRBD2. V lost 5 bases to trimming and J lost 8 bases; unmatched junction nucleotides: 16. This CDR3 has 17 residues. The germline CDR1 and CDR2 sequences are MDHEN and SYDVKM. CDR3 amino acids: CASSAPFAGGPLDEQFF. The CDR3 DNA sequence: TGTGCCAGCAGTGCCCCCTTCGCGGGAGGGCCATTAGATGAGCAGTTCTTC.

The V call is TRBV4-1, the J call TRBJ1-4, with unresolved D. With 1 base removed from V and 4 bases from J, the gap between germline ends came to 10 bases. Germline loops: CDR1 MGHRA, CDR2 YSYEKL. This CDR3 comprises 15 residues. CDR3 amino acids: CASSQGGVVNEKLFF. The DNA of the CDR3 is TGCGCCAGCAGCCAAGGTGGGGTAGTTAATGAAAAACTGTTTTTT.

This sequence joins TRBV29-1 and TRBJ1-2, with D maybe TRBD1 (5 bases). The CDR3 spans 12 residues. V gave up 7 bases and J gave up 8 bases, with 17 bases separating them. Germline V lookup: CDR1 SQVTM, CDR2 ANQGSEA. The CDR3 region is CSATNQGNGYTF. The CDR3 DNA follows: TGCAGCGCCACGAACCAGGGCAACGGCTACACCTTC.

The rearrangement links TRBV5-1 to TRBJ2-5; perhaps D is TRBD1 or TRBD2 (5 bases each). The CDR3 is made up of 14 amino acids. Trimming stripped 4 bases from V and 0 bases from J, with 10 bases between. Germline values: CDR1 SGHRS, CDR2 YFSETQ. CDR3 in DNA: TGCGCCAGCAGCCGAGGGACGAACCAAGAGACCCAGTACTTC. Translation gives CASSRGTNQETQYF.

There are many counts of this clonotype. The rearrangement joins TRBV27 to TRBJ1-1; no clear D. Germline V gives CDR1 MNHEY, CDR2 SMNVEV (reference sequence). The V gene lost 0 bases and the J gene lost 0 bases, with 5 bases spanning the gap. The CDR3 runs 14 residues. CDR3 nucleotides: TGTGCCAGCAGTTTATCTCGCGTGAACACTGAAGCTTTCTTT. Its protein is CASSLSRVNTEAFF.

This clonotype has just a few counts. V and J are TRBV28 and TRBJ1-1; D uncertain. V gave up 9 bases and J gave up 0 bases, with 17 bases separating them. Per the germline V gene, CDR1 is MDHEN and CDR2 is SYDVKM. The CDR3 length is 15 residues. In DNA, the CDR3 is TGTGCCAGTCACACCCCGGGGAGATTGAACACTGAAGCTTTCTTT. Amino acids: CASHTPGRLNTEAFF.

Written as DNA, the CDR3 is TGTGCCCCGGGGAGGGGGGACGCCGGGGAGCTGTTTTTT. It specifies CAPGRGDAGELFF. The chain combines TRBV30 with TRBJ2-2; the D gene is possibly TRBD2 (7 bases). The CDR3 is made up of 13 amino acids. Trimming took off 8 bases at V and 6 bases at J, with 16 bases between the two ends. Germline-derived CDR1 and CDR2 are GTSNPN and SVGIG (reference sequence).

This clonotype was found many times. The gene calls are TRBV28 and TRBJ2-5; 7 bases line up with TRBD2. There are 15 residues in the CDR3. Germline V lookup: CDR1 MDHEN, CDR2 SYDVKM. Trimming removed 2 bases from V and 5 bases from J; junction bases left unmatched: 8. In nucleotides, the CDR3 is TGTGCCAGCAGTTTAGTCCGGGCGGGAGATGAGACCCAGTACTTC. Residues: CASSLVRAGDETQYF.

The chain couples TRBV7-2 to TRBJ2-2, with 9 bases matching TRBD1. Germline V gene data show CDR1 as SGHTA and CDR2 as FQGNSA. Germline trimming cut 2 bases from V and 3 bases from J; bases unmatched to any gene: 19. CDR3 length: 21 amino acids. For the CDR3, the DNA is TGTGCCAGCAGCTTACGCTCGATTTGGGACAGGGTTTTTCAGGACACCGGGGAGCTGTTTTTT. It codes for CASSLRSIWDRVFQDTGELFF. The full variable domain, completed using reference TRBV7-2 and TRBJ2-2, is GAGVSQSPSNKVTEKGKDVELRCDPISGHTALYWYRQSLGQGLEFLIYFQGNSAPDKSGLPSDRFSAERTGGSVSTLTIQRTQQEDSAVYLCASSLRSIWDRVFQDTGELFFGEGSRLTVL.

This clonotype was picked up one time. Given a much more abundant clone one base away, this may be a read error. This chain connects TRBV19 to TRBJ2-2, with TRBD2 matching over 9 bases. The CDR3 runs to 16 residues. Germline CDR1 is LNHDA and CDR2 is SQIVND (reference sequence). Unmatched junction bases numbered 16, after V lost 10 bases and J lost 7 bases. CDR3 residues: CATTVREGREIGELFF. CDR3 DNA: TGTGCCACCACCGTGCGGGAGGGCCGGGAAATCGGGGAGCTGTTTTTT. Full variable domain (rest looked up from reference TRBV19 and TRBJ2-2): DGGITQSPKYLFRKEGQNVTLSCEQNLNHDAMYWYRQDPGQGLRLIYYSQIVNDFQKGDIAEGYSVSREKKESFPLTVTSAQKNPTAFYLCATTVREGREIGELFFGEGSRLTVL.

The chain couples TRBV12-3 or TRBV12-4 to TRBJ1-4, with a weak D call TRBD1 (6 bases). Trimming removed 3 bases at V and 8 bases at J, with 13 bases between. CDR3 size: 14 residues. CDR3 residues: CASSFSGGREKLFF. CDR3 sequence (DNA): TGTGCCAGCAGTTTTTCGGGGGGCCGAGAAAAACTGTTTTTT.

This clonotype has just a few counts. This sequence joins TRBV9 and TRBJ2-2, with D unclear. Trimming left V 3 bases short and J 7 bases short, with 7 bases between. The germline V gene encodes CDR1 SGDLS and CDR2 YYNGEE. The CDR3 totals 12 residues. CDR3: CASSGLIGELFF. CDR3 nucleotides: TGTGCCAGCAGCGGATTGATCGGGGAGCTGTTTTTT.

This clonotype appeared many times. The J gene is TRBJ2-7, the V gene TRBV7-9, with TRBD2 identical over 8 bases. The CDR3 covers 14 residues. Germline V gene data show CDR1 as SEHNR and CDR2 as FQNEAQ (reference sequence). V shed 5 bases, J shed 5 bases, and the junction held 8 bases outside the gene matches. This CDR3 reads CASSRGTSGDEQYF. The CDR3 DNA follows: TGTGCCAGCAGCCGTGGGACTAGTGGCGACGAGCAGTACTTC.

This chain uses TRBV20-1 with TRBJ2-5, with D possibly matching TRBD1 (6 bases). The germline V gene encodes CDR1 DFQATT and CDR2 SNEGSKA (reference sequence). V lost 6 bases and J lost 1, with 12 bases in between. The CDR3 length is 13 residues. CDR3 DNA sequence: TGCAGTGCGCCGTCAGGGGCCCAAGAGACCCAGTACTTC. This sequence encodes CSAPSGAQETQYF.

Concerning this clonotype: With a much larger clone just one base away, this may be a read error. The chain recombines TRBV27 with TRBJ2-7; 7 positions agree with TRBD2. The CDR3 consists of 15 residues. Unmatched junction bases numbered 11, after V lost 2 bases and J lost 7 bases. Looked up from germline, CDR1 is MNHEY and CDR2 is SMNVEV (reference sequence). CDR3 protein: CASSLGRVEYDEQYF. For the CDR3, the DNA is TGTGCCAGCAGTTTAGGGAGGGTGGAGTACGATGAGCAGTACTTC.

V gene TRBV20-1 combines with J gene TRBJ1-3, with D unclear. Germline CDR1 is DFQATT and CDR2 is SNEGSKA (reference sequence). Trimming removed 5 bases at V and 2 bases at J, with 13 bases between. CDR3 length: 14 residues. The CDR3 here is CSALGLGTGNTIYF. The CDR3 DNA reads TGCAGTGCTTTAGGTTTGGGGACTGGAAACACCATATATTTT.

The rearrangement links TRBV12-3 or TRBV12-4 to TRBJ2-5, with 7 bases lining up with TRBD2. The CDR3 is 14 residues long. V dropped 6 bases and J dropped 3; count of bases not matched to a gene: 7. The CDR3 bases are TGTGCCAGCAGCCGACGTGGGGGGGAAGAGACCCAGTACTTC. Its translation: CASSRRGGEETQYF.

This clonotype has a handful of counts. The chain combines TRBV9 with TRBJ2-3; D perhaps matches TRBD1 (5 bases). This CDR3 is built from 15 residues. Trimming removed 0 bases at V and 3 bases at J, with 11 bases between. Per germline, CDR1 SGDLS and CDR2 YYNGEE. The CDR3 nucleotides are TGTGCCAGCAGCGTAGTGGCTAGGGGAACAGATACGCAGTATTTT. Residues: CASSVVARGTDTQYF.

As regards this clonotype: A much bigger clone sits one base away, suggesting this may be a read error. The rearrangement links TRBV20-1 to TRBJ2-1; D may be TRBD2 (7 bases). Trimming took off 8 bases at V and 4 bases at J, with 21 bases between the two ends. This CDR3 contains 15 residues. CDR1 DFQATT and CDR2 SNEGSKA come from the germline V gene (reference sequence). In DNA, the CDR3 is TGCAGTACCCCCCTCGGGGGGCGAGAATACAATGAGCAGTTCTTC. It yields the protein CSTPLGGREYNEQFF.

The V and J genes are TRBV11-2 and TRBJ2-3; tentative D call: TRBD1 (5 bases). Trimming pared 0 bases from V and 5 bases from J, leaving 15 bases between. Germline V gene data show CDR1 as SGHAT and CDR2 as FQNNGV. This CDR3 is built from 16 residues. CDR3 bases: TGTGCCAGCAGCTTAGAATGGGGCGGCAGGGAAGATACGCAGTATTTT. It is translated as CASSLEWGGREDTQYF.

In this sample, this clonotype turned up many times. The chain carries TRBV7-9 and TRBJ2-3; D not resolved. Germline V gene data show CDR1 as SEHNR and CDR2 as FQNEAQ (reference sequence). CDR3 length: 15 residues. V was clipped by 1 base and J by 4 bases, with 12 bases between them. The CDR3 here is CASSLVRSGPDTQYF. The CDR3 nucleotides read TGTGCCAGCAGCTTAGTCAGGTCCGGACCAGATACGCAGTATTTT.

CDR3 amino acids: CASSLSVPKLDEQFF. CDR3 coding DNA: TGCGCCAGCAGCTTGTCCGTCCCTAAGCTGGATGAGCAGTTCTTC. This sequence joins TRBV5-1 and TRBJ2-1; D unclear. V gave up 1 base and J gave up 8 bases, with 16 bases separating them. The CDR3 is made up of 15 amino acids. The germline gives CDR1 SGHRS, CDR2 YFSETQ.

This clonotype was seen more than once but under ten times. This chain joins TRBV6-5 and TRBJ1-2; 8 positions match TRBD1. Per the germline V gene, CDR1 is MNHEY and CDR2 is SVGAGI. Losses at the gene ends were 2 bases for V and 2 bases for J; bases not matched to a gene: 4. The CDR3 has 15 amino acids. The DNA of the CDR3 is TGTGCCAGCAGTTACCCCGGGACAGGAAACTATGGCTACACCTTC. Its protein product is CASSYPGTGNYGYTF.

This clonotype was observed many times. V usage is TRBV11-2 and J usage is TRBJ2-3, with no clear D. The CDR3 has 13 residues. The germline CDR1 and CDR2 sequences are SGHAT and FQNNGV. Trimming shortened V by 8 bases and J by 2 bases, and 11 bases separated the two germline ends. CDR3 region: CASRMALTDTQYF. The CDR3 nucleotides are TGTGCCAGCCGAATGGCCCTCACAGATACGCAGTATTTT.

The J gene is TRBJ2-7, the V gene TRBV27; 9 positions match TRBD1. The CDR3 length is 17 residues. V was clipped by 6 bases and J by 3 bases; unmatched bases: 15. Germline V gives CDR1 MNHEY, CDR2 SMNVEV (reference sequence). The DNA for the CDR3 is TGTGCCAGCAGACCCTCGGACAGGGGAAACCCCTACTACGAGCAGTACTTC. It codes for CASRPSDRGNPYYEQYF.

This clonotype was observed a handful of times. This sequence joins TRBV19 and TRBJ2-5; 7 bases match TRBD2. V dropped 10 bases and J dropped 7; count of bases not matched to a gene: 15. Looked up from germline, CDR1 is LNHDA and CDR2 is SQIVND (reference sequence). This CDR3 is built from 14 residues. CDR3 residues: CATSGAGPPGTQYF. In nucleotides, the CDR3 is TGTGCCACTAGCGGCGCGGGACCACCAGGGACCCAGTACTTC. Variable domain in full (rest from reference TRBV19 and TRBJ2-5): DGGITQSPKYLFRKEGQNVTLSCEQNLNHDAMYWYRQDPGQGLRLIYYSQIVNDFQKGDIAEGYSVSREKKESFPLTVTSAQKNPTAFYLCATSGAGPPGTQYFGPGTRLLVL.

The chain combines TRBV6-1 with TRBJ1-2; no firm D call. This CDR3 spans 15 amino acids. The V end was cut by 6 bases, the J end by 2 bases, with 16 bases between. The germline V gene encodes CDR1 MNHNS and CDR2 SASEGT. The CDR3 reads CASSHNAGPNYGYTF. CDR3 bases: TGTGCCAGCAGCCACAACGCAGGCCCGAACTATGGCTACACCTTC.

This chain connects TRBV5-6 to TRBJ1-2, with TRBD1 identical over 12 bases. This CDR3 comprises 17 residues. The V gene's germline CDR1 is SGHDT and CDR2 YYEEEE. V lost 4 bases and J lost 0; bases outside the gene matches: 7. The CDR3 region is CASSAGTGGLANYGYTF. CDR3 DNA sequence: TGTGCCAGCAGCGCCGGGACAGGGGGCTTAGCTAACTATGGCTACACCTTC.

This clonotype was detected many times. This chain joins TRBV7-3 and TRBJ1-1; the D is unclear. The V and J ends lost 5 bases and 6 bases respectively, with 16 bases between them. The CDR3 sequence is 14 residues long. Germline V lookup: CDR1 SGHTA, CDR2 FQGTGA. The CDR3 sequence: CASSGGLLGSEAFF. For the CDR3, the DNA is TGTGCCAGCAGCGGAGGCCTCCTCGGGTCTGAAGCTTTCTTT. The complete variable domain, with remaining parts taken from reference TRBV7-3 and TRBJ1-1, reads GAGVSQTPSNKVTEKGKYVELRCDPISGHTALYWYRQSLGQGPEFLIYFQGTGAADDSGLPNDRFFAVRPEGSVSTLKIQRTERGDSAVYLCASSGGLLGSEAFFGQGTRLTVV.

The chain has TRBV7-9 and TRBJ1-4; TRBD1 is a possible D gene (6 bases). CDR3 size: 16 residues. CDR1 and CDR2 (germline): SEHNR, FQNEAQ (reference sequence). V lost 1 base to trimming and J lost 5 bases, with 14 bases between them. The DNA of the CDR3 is TGTGCCAGCAGCTTAGAGGGGGATGGCGGGAATGAAAAACTGTTTTTT. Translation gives CASSLEGDGGNEKLFF.

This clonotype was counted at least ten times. The CDR3 sequence is CASSFSGSWTGELFF. The CDR3 DNA follows: TGTGCCAGCAGCTTTAGCGGGAGTTGGACCGGGGAGCTGTTTTTT. V is TRBV6-1 and J is TRBJ2-2; TRBD2 matches 9 bases. V was clipped by 6 bases and J by 5 bases; unmatched bases: 7. The CDR3 extends over 15 amino acids. Looked up from germline, CDR1 is MNHNS and CDR2 is SASEGT.